The 20 T cell receptor beta chains listed next were all sequenced from one sample in a study of T cells in Graves' hyperthyroidism and ophthalmopathy. Amplification yielded TCR beta CDR3 regions, with RNA transcripts as the source. A set of HTBI primers served as the primers for a first-round RT-PCR of the TCR CDR3. TCRdb reanalysed the multiplex PCR reads using MiXCR and keeps one entry per CDR3 protein. The repertoire holds 650,000 to 850,000 distinct CDR3 sequences, with about 19% as singletons. Sequencing input: blood. All receptors derive from a woman aged 50 to 65 with Graves' hyperthyroidism that later progressed to Graves' ophthalmopathy.

With regard to this clonotype: Given a much more abundant clone one base away, this may be a read error. The chain links TRBV18 to TRBJ1-1; D is undetermined. CDR1 is KGHSH, CDR2 LQKENI, per germline. The CDR3 is made up of 15 amino acids. The CDR3 loop is CASSPGGTVNTEALF. The CDR3 nucleotides read TGTGCCAGCTCACCGGGCGGTACAGTGAACACTGAAGCTCTCTTT.

This clonotype was observed a few times. The chain joins TRBV7-3 to TRBJ1-5; D remains unclear. Trimming pared 1 base from V and 2 bases from J, leaving 6 bases between. CDR1 is SGHTA and CDR2 is FQGTGA in the germline V gene. The CDR3 length is 14 residues. The CDR3 here is CASSLIQGNQPQHF. The CDR3 bases are TGTGCCAGCAGCTTAATCCAAGGCAATCAGCCCCAGCATTTT.

This clonotype came up a few times. This chain joins TRBV20-1 and TRBJ2-1; 9 nucleotides line up with TRBD2. The CDR3 has 15 residues. In germline, CDR1 is DFQATT, CDR2 SNEGSKA (reference sequence). V trimming: 6 bases; J trimming: 7 bases; junction bases outside the gene matches: 13. CDR3 DNA: TGCAGTGCCACCGGCGGGGGGGCGTTCTTGAATGAGCAGTTCTTC. As protein: CSATGGGAFLNEQFF.

V gene TRBV7-2 combines with J gene TRBJ1-4; 7 nucleotides match TRBD1. CDR3 length: 16 residues. Germline CDR1 SGHTA, CDR2 FQGNSA. J gave up 10 bases and V 1 base, and 12 bases lay outside the gene matches. This CDR3 reads CASSLGQGGEQGKLFF. The CDR3 nucleotides are TGTGCCAGCAGCTTAGGACAAGGGGGCGAACAAGGAAAACTGTTTTTT.

V and J are TRBV5-1 and TRBJ1-2, with D unclear. The V end was cut by 2 bases, the J end by 3 bases, with 5 bases between. This CDR3 region has 12 residues. Germline values: CDR1 SGHRS, CDR2 YFSETQ. The CDR3 nucleotides are TGCGCCAGCAGCTTTCCCGACTATGGCTACACCTTC. It translates to CASSFPDYGYTF.

This clonotype was seen a handful of times. V usage is TRBV11-2 and J usage is TRBJ2-5; 7 bases align to TRBD1. With V trimmed by 5 bases and J by 2 bases, 8 bases remained unmatched. Per germline, CDR1 SGHAT and CDR2 FQNNGV. The CDR3 spans 15 residues. The CDR3 sequence is CASSARQGRQETQYF. DNA of the CDR3: TGTGCCAGCAGCGCGAGACAGGGTAGACAAGAGACCCAGTACTTC.

A note on this clonotype: At one boundary the junction diverges from the germline segment, which might be a read error. The chain links TRBV2 to TRBJ2-3; TRBD2 matches 10 bases. This CDR3 is built from 15 residues. The germline V gene has CDR1 SNHLY and CDR2 FYNNEI. CDR3 in DNA: TGTGCCAGCCGTGAAATCCTAGCGGGGGTTGATACGCAGTATTTT. As protein: CASREILAGVDTQYF.

The CDR3 DNA is TGTGCCAGCAGTTTCATAAAGGGGGCTAACTATGGCTACACCTTC. It encodes CASSFIKGANYGYTF. The chain combines TRBV27 with TRBJ1-2, with D perhaps matching TRBD1 (6 bases). The CDR3 consists of 15 residues. Trimming pared 3 bases from V and 0 bases from J, leaving 11 bases between. CDR1 is MNHEY and CDR2 is SMNVEV in the germline V gene (reference sequence).

This clonotype has ten or more counts. The chain carries TRBV6-1 and TRBJ1-5; D may be TRBD1 (6 bases). CDR3 length: 14 amino acids. Germline V gene data show CDR1 as MNHNS and CDR2 as SASEGT. The V and J ends lost 10 bases and 0 bases respectively, with 13 bases between them. CDR3 DNA sequence: TGTGCCACCCGGACAGCTTATAGCAATCAGCCCCAGCATTTT. Encoded protein: CATRTAYSNQPQHF.

The rearrangement links TRBV4-1 to TRBJ1-3; D is possibly TRBD1 (6 bases). Germline V gene data show CDR1 as MGHRA and CDR2 as YSYEKL. Trimming took off 2 bases at V and 2 bases at J, with 13 bases between the two ends. There are 16 residues in the CDR3. CDR3 residues: CASSQHPGEPGNTIYF. The CDR3 DNA follows: TGCGCCAGCAGCCAACATCCAGGGGAGCCTGGAAACACCATATATTTT.

This clonotype has ten or more counts. The chain employs TRBV6-6 and TRBJ1-5; no clear D gene. The CDR3 has 13 amino acids. V was pared by 2 bases and J by 9 bases, with 11 bases between. Germline lookup yields CDR1 MNHNY and CDR2 SVGAGI (reference sequence). The CDR3 DNA follows: TGTGCCAGCAGTTACGGGCCCGAGCGGCCCCAGCATTTT. Its protein product is CASSYGPERPQHF.

The genes are TRBV14 and TRBJ1-3; D is unresolved. Germline V lookup: CDR1 SGHDN, CDR2 FVKESK. This CDR3 region has 16 residues. The V and J ends lost 1 base and 0 bases respectively, with 10 bases between them. CDR3 in DNA: TGTGCCAGCAGCCAAGTCGAACGGGGCTCTGGAAACACCATATATTTT. Protein product: CASSQVERGSGNTIYF.

This clonotype was recorded at least ten times. CDR3 DNA sequence: TGTGCCAGCAGCTTAGCCGGTGGAGGAGGAGGGGCTTTCTTT. Protein: CASSLAGGGGGAFF. V gene TRBV11-1 combines with J gene TRBJ1-1; D gene ambiguous. Trimming pared 0 bases from V and 11 bases from J, leaving 16 bases between. Germline CDR1 SGHAT, CDR2 FQDESV (reference sequence). The length of the CDR3 is 14 residues. Combining the CDR3 with reference TRBV11-1 and TRBJ1-1 gives the whole variable domain EAEVAQSPRYKITEKSQAVAFWCDPISGHATLYWYRQILGQGPELLVQFQDESVVDDSQLPKDRFSAERLKGVDSTLKIQPAELGDSAMYLCASSLAGGGGGAFFGQGTRLTVV.

This clonotype was recorded at least ten times. The V and J genes are TRBV5-1 and TRBJ1-1; tentative D call: TRBD1 (5 bases). The CDR3 covers 13 residues. Germline V lookup: CDR1 SGHRS, CDR2 YFSETQ. Trimming took 0 bases from V and 7 from J, leaving 10 bases between them. This chain's CDR3 is CASSLVGASEAFF. The CDR3 DNA follows: TGCGCCAGCAGCTTGGTCGGGGCCAGTGAAGCTTTCTTT.

The genes are TRBV2 and TRBJ2-3; perhaps TRBD1 as D (5 bases). This CDR3 is built from 14 residues. With 7 bases removed from V and 1 base from J, the gap between germline ends came to 12 bases. The germline V gene encodes CDR1 SNHLY and CDR2 FYNNEI. This CDR3 reads CASTAGHGTDTQYF. In DNA form, the CDR3 reads TGTGCCAGCACCGCTGGACACGGCACAGATACGCAGTATTTT.

In this sample, this clonotype turned up many times. This chain uses TRBV12-3 or TRBV12-4 with TRBJ2-5, with TRBD1 identical over 10 bases. CDR3 length: 13 residues. After removal of 6 bases from V and 2 bases from J, the junction contained 0 bases not matched to a gene. The CDR3 region has the DNA TGTGCCAGCAGGGACAGGGGGCAAGAGACCCAGTACTTC. This encodes CASRDRGQETQYF.

This clonotype was detected ten times or more. The chain carries TRBV5-1 and TRBJ2-7; 10 bases line up with TRBD1. This CDR3 contains 15 residues. The junction had 9 bases not matched to a gene; V was cut back by 5 bases and J by 4 bases. Germline CDR1 is SGHRS and CDR2 is YFSETQ. The CDR3 here is CASSPGTGVLYEQYF. As DNA, the CDR3 is TGCGCCAGCAGTCCCGGGACAGGGGTATTGTACGAGCAGTACTTC.

This clonotype was observed a few times. The chain recombines TRBV5-6 with TRBJ2-3; D is unclear. V gave up 5 bases and J gave up 1 base, with 11 bases separating them. The CDR3 runs 14 residues. Germline values: CDR1 SGHDT, CDR2 YYEEEE. In DNA, the CDR3 is TGTGCCAGCAGGATATCAGGCGGCACAGATACGCAGTATTTT. Amino acid sequence: CASRISGGTDTQYF.

This clonotype was seen at least ten times. This chain connects TRBV20-1 to TRBJ1-5, with D tentatively TRBD1 (6 bases). This CDR3 is 15 amino acids long. V shed 5 bases and J shed 4 bases, with 18 bases lying between them. Germline V gives CDR1 DFQATT, CDR2 SNEGSKA (reference sequence). The CDR3 sequence is CSAGSGTTNNQPQHF. DNA for the CDR3: TGCAGTGCTGGATCCGGGACAACGAATAATCAGCCCCAGCATTTT.

At least ten counts were recorded for this clonotype. The chain links TRBV20-1 to TRBJ1-5, with D uncertain. Trimming cost V 6 bases and J 2 bases, with 17 bases left between them. The CDR3 is made up of 15 amino acids. Germline V CDR1 and CDR2: DFQATT, SNEGSKA (reference sequence). The CDR3 sequence: CSAYHPWGGNQPQHF. In DNA form, the CDR3 reads TGCAGTGCATATCATCCGTGGGGTGGCAATCAGCCCCAGCATTTT.